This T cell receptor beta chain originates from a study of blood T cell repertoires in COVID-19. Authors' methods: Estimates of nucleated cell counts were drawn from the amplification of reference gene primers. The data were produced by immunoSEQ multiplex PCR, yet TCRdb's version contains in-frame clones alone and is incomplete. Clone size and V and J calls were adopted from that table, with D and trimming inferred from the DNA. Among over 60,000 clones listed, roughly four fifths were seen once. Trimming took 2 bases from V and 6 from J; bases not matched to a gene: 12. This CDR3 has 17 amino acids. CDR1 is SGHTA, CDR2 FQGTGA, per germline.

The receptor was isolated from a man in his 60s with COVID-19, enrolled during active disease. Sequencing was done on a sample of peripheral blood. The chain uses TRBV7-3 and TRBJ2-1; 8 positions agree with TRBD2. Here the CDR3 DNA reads TGTGCCAGCAGCTTAGAGCCCGGGACTAGTGTTATCAATGAGCAGTTCTTC. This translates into CASSLEPGTSVINEQFF.